These 25 T cell receptor beta chains share one sample of origin, sequenced in a study of T cell repertoires in aging, cancer and after chemotherapy. The template was genomic DNA from peripheral blood, not RNA. TRB rearrangements spanning V, D and J were amplified using mixed TRB-A/B primers. TCRdb fed the multiplex PCR reads into MiXCR, producing one record per CDR3 protein. Seen here are about 10,000 distinct CDR3 sequences, 40% observed once, and the top ten hold under 2%. The source material was blood. The source is a human donor in good health.

The chain employs TRBV5-4 and TRBJ2-3, with 9 bases identical to TRBD2. V lost 4 bases, J lost 4 bases, and 7 bases stayed unmatched. Germline lookup yields CDR1 SGHNT and CDR2 YYREEE (reference sequence). The CDR3 sequence is 15 residues long. The CDR3 sequence: CASSRGGAEADTQYF. CDR3 bases: TGTGCCAGCAGCCGCGGGGGGGCCGAAGCAGATACGCAGTATTTT.

The chain joins TRBV6-1 to TRBJ2-5; TRBD1 is a possible D gene (6 bases). V lost 2 bases to trimming and J lost 5 bases, with 15 bases between them. Germline V gene lookup returns CDR1 MNHNS and CDR2 SASEGT. The CDR3 has 15 amino acids. The chain's CDR3 is CASSERAGEVETQYF. CDR3 sequence (DNA): TGTGCCAGCAGTGAAAGGGCAGGGGAAGTGGAGACCCAGTACTTC.

As regards this clonotype: This CDR3 fails to terminate in the conserved phenylalanine or tryptophan, so it likely reflects a read error. This sequence joins TRBV6-2 or TRBV6-3 and TRBJ2-5, with D uncertain. This CDR3 has 13 residues. Germline V CDR1 and CDR2: MNHEY, SVGEGT. The V end was cut by 0 bases, the J end by 2 bases, with 4 bases between. The CDR3 DNA reads as TGTGCCAGCAGTTACTCGGAACAAGAGACCCAGTACTTA. Translated, it gives CASSYSEQETQYL.

The table lists this clonotype with a few counts. The chain couples TRBV20-1 to TRBJ2-3; 11 nucleotides match TRBD2. After removal of 5 bases from V and 6 bases from J, the junction contained 7 bases not matched to a gene. The CDR3 is made up of 14 amino acids. Germline values: CDR1 DFQATT, CDR2 SNEGSKA (reference sequence). CDR3: CSAFTSGGVDTQYF. The CDR3 coding sequence is TGCAGTGCTTTTACTAGCGGGGGTGTGGATACGCAGTATTTT.

This clonotype was detected only a few times. The CDR3 loop reads CASSEAAGRYNEQFF. In DNA, the CDR3 is TGTGCCAGCAGTGAAGCCGCAGGGAGGTACAATGAGCAGTTCTTC. This rearrangement joins TRBV6-1 to TRBJ2-1; maybe TRBD2 (6 bases). The germline V and J ends were trimmed by 0 bases and 4 bases, with 10 bases remaining between them. From germline, CDR1 is MNHNS and CDR2 SASEGT. The CDR3 totals 15 residues.

J is TRBJ1-5 and V is TRBV20-1, with TRBD1 matching over 11 bases. The V gene's germline CDR1 is DFQATT and CDR2 SNEGSKA (reference sequence). After removal of 5 bases from V and 6 bases from J, the junction contained 0 bases not matched to a gene. The CDR3 contains 12 residues. The DNA of the CDR3 is TGCAGTGCTGGGACAGGGGGTCAGCCCCAGCATTTT. Amino acids: CSAGTGGQPQHF.

This clonotype was observed a handful of times. V usage is TRBV29-1 and J usage is TRBJ1-1, with a weak D call TRBD1 (5 bases). Trimming cost V 1 base and J 1 base, with 7 bases left between them. Looked up from germline, CDR1 is SQVTM and CDR2 is ANQGSEA. The CDR3 sequence is 13 residues long. As DNA, the CDR3 is TGCAGCGTTGAAGTCGGGACGAACACTGAAGCTTTCTTT. Translated: CSVEVGTNTEAFF.

This chain uses TRBV6-5 with TRBJ1-4; 12 bases are shared with TRBD1. Trimming removed 0 bases from V and 8 bases from J; junction bases left unmatched: 7. The V gene's germline CDR1 is MNHEY and CDR2 SVGAGI. The CDR3 is 17 amino acids. CDR3 DNA sequence: TGTGCCAGCAGTTACTCCCGGGACAGGGGGCATAGGGAAAAACTGTTTTTT. This codes for CASSYSRDRGHREKLFF.

This clonotype appeared a few times. V and J are TRBV4-1 and TRBJ1-2, with TRBD1 matching over 7 bases. This CDR3 has 15 residues. CDR1 is MGHRA and CDR2 is YSYEKL in the germline V gene. Trimming removed 1 base from V and 8 bases from J; junction bases left unmatched: 10. CDR3 in amino acids: CASSQGKTGVPGYTF. The CDR3 bases are TGCGCCAGCAGCCAAGGAAAAACAGGGGTCCCCGGCTACACCTTC.

CDR3 sequence: CSVERGAVDTQYF. DNA for the CDR3: TGCAGCGTTGAACGGGGGGCTGTAGATACGCAGTATTTT. The chain joins TRBV29-1 to TRBJ2-3, with TRBD2 as a possible D gene (7 bases). Germline V gives CDR1 SQVTM, CDR2 ANQGSEA. The length of the CDR3 is 13 residues. With 2 bases removed from V and 5 bases from J, the gap between germline ends came to 11 bases.

This sequence joins TRBV6-5 and TRBJ1-3, with D hard to call. The germline CDR1 and CDR2 sequences are MNHEY and SVGAGI. Trimming stripped 6 bases from V and 11 bases from J, with 20 bases between. The CDR3 has 14 amino acids. The CDR3 loop is CASRSSGGRVAIYF. In DNA form, the CDR3 reads TGTGCCAGCAGATCCTCGGGAGGACGGGTCGCCATATATTTT.

The chain employs TRBV19 and TRBJ1-1, with D hard to call. Germline V lookup: CDR1 LNHDA, CDR2 SQIVND (reference sequence). Trimming left V 5 bases short and J 1 base short, with 23 bases between. The CDR3 length is 18 residues. CDR3 loop: CASSAWGLRDVGNTEAFF. CDR3 coding DNA: TGTGCCAGTAGTGCCTGGGGTTTAAGAGACGTGGGGAACACTGAAGCTTTCTTT.

V and J are TRBV30 and TRBJ1-3, with D unclear. CDR1 is GTSNPN, CDR2 SVGIG, per germline (reference sequence). Trimming pared 0 bases from V and 4 bases from J, leaving 7 bases between. The CDR3 is 13 residues long. The CDR3 DNA reads TGTGCCTGGAGTGTAGTCGGGGGAAACACCATATATTTT. Translating it yields CAWSVVGGNTIYF. The whole variable domain, remainder taken from reference TRBV30 and TRBJ1-3, is SQTIHQWPATLVQPVGSPLSLECTVEGTSNPNLYWYRQAAGRGLQLLFYSVGIGQISSEVPQNLSASRPQDRQFILSSKKLLLSDSGFYLCAWSVVGGNTIYFGEGSWLTVV.

The chain couples TRBV6-5 to TRBJ2-7; TRBD2 matches at 13 bases. Losses at the gene ends were 6 bases for V and 3 bases for J; bases not matched to a gene: 5. Germline lookup yields CDR1 MNHEY and CDR2 SVGAGI. The CDR3 runs to 15 residues. CDR3 nucleotide sequence: TGTGCCAGCAGCCGGACTAGCGGGGGCCGCTACGAGCAGTACTTC. It is translated as CASSRTSGGRYEQYF.

The rearrangement links TRBV27 to TRBJ2-3; either TRBD1 or TRBD2 may supply D (5 bases each). The CDR3 is made up of 14 amino acids. Germline V gene lookup returns CDR1 MNHEY and CDR2 SMNVEV (reference sequence). With 3 bases removed from V and 2 bases from J, the gap between germline ends came to 9 bases. The CDR3: CASSLQGVTDTQYF. CDR3 coding DNA: TGTGCCAGCAGTTTGCAGGGAGTCACAGATACGCAGTATTTT.

The rearrangement joins TRBV25-1 to TRBJ2-7; weak D call: TRBD1 (6 bases). Trimming took off 1 base at V and 6 bases at J, with 7 bases between the two ends. There are 12 residues in the CDR3. Per germline, CDR1 MGHDK and CDR2 SYGVNS. This CDR3 is CASSEWGREQYF. In nucleotides, the CDR3 is TGTGCCAGCAGTGAATGGGGGCGCGAGCAGTACTTC.

To note about this clonotype: A much more abundant neighbour one base away suggests this may be a read error. DNA of the CDR3: TGTGCCTGGAGCCAGGGTTCCTATAGCTACACCTTC. It translates to CAWSQGSYSYTF. The V gene is TRBV30, the J gene TRBJ1-2, with D perhaps TRBD1 (5 bases). CDR1 and CDR2 from the germline V gene are GTSNPN and SVGIG (reference sequence). This CDR3 region has 12 residues.

CDR3 DNA sequence: TGTGCCAGTAATCGCAGGGTCAGCGAAAAACTGTTTTTT. This gives the protein CASNRRVSEKLFF. The chain joins TRBV19 to TRBJ1-4, with D maybe TRBD1 (5 bases). CDR1 and CDR2 from the germline V gene are LNHDA and SQIVND (reference sequence). The CDR3 is 13 amino acids. Trimming shortened V by 7 bases and J by 8 bases, and 14 bases separated the two germline ends. Together with reference TRBV19 and TRBJ1-4, the CDR3 gives the full variable domain: DGGITQSPKYLFRKEGQNVTLSCEQNLNHDAMYWYRQDPGQGLRLIYYSQIVNDFQKGDIAEGYSVSREKKESFPLTVTSAQKNPTAFYLCASNRRVSEKLFFGSGTQLSVL.

This clonotype was counted only a few times. V gene TRBV7-9 combines with J gene TRBJ1-2; D ambiguous. The CDR3 totals 13 residues. CDR1 is SEHNR and CDR2 is FQNEAQ in the germline V gene (reference sequence). Between the trimmed V and J ends, which lost 5 bases and 3 bases, there was a span of 10 bases. CDR3 bases: TGTGCCAGCAGCACAGCTTCCGACTATGGCTACACCTTC. This translates into CASSTASDYGYTF.

The chain joins TRBV20-1 to TRBJ2-6, with D tentatively TRBD1 (5 bases). Germline V CDR1 and CDR2: DFQATT, SNEGSKA (reference sequence). The CDR3 has 18 amino acids. Between the trimmed V and J ends, which lost 0 bases and 0 bases, there was a span of 15 bases. CDR3 protein: CSARDTRQQLSGANVLTF. CDR3 nucleotides: TGCAGTGCTAGAGATACTCGACAGCAACTCTCTGGGGCCAACGTCCTGACTTTC.

Worth noting for this clonotype: Sequence at one end of the junction differs from germline and may be a read error. The chain joins TRBV10-3 to TRBJ1-2; 12 bases match TRBD1. CDR1 ENHRY and CDR2 SYGVKD come from the germline V gene. This CDR3 has 18 residues. The CDR3 region has the DNA TGTGCCATCAGTGAGTCCTTGGGACAGGGGGCGTTTAACTATTGCTACACCTTC. Encoded protein: CAISESLGQGAFNYCYTF.

This clonotype appeared a few times. The chain joins TRBV30 to TRBJ2-1; D could derive from TRBD1 or TRBD2 (5 bases each). From germline, CDR1 is GTSNPN and CDR2 SVGIG (reference sequence). The V end lost 0 bases, the J end lost 12 bases, and 9 bases lay between the germline ends. The CDR3 loop spans 11 amino acids. In nucleotides, the CDR3 is TGTGCCTGGAGTGTTGGGGACGGGCAGTTCTTC. This codes for CAWSVGDGQFF.

This clonotype has just a few counts. The V gene is TRBV6-7, the J gene TRBJ2-1; 10 nucleotides align to TRBD1. TRBV6-7 has ORF status, its function being uncertain. The CDR3 loop spans 15 amino acids. V lost 6 bases to trimming and J lost 5 bases; unmatched junction nucleotides: 7. The chain's CDR3 is CASSHRQGAHNEQFF. The CDR3 DNA follows: TGTGCCAGCAGCCACCGACAGGGGGCGCACAATGAGCAGTTCTTC.

The CDR3 coding sequence is TGTGCCAGCAGTTGGAATAGGGGGGGGAGGAGCTCCTATAATTCACCCCTCCACTTT. Amino acids: CASSWNRGGRSSYNSPLHF. The chain couples TRBV27 to TRBJ1-6, with D perhaps TRBD1 (6 bases). The CDR3 runs to 19 residues. Trimming left V 4 bases short and J 0 bases short, with 19 bases between. Germline V CDR1 and CDR2: MNHEY, SMNVEV (reference sequence).

V is TRBV30 and J is TRBJ2-7, with TRBD2 matching 11 bases. This CDR3 has 14 amino acids. V dropped 2 bases and J dropped 1; count of bases not matched to a gene: 1. Germline assignment: CDR1 GTSNPN and CDR2 SVGIG (reference sequence). CDR3 nucleotide sequence: TGTGCCTGGAGTCTAGCGGGGGGTTCCTACGAGCAGTACGTC. It encodes CAWSLAGGSYEQYV.